The entry that follows covers one T cell receptor (beta chain) sequence. Its target is unknown. Sequencing was performed with immunoSEQ multiplex PCR; in TCRdb, only in-frame clones are kept and a portion is missing. The profile shows 7,500 to 10,000 clones, roughly 80% of them singletons. CDR3 length: 13 amino acids. CDR1 is MNHEY, CDR2 SVGAGI, per germline. Germline trimming cut 6 bases from V and 6 bases from J; bases unmatched to any gene: 7. The sample comes from a study of immune cell composition in non-small cell lung cancer. Background on the study: Tumours were mainly lung adenocarcinoma or squamous cell carcinoma. Broader study findings: In adenocarcinoma, maximal tumour-associated clone frequency tracked TIL tumour reactivity. No significant correlation existed between pack-years smoked and tumour clonality.

Normal lung was taken at the farthest possible site, at least 3 cm from tumour. Frozen unsorted single-cell suspensions supplied the genomic DNA. The source material was non-adjacent lung tissue. The V and J genes are TRBV6-5 and TRBJ1-2; TRBD1 agrees at 7 bases. The sequence was obtained from a human donor with non-small cell lung cancer. CDR3: CASRTTGADGYTF. The CDR3 DNA is TGTGCCAGCAGAACCACAGGGGCCGATGGCTACACCTTC.